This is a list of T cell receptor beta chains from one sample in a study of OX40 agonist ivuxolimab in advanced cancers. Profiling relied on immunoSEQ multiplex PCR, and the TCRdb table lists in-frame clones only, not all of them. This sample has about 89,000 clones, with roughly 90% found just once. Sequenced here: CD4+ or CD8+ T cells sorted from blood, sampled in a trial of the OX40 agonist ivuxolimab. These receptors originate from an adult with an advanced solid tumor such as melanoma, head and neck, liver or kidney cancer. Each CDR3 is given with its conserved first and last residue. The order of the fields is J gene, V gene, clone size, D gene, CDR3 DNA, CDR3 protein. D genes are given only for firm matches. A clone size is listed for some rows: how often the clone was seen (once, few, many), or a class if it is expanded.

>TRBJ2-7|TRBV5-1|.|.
TGCGCCAGGAGAGGGCAGCAATCCTACGAGCAGTACTTC
CARRGQQSYEQYF
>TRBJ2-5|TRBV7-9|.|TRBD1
TGTGCCAGCAGCCACTGGGGACAGGTCCAAGAGACCCAGTACTTC
CASSHWGQVQETQYF
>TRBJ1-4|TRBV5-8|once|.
TGTGCCAGCAGCTTGGGACAGGCGCCCGGTAATGAAAAACTGTTTTTT
CASSLGQAPGNEKLFF
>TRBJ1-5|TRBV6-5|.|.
TGTGCCACTTCGCCCAGAGGGTTTAGCAATCAGCCCCAGCATTTT
CATSPRGFSNQPQHF
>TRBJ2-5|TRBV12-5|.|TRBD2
TGTGCTAGTGGTCCCACTAGCGTCGCCGAGACCCAGTACTTC
CASGPTSVAETQYF
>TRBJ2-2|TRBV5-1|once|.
TGCGCCAGCAGCTTGGAGGCAAGGGTAACCGGGGAGCTGTTTTTT
CASSLEARVTGELFF
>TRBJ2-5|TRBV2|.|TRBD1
TGTGCCAGCAGTGTGGGCGGACAGGGTGAGACCCAGTACTTC
CASSVGGQGETQYF
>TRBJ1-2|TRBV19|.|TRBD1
TGTGCCAGTAGTAGCGGGACAGCTAACTATGGCTACACCTTC
CASSSGTANYGYTF
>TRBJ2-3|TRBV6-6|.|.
TGTGCCAGCACGTTAACAGGGAGAGGCACAGATACGCAGTATTTT
CASTLTGRGTDTQYF
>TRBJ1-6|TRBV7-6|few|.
TGTGCCAGCAGCTTGGGGGTGGGATCACCCCTCCACTTT
CASSLGVGSPLHF
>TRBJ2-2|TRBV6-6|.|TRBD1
TGTGCCAGCAGTTCCCAGGGGGCGCGGGGCACCGGGGAGCTGTTTTTT
CASSSQGARGTGELFF
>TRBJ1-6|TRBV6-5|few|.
TGTGCCAGCGGGGGACACATTAATTCACCCCTCCACTTT
CASGGHINSPLHF
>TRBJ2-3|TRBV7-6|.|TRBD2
TGTGCCAGCAGCTTGTCTAGCGGGGTTGATACGCAGTATTTT
CASSLSSGVDTQYF
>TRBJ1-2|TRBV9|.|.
TGTGCCAGCAGTTGGGAGGGGCAGGCCCATGGCTACACCTTC
CASSWEGQAHGYTF
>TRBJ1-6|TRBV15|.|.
TGTGCCACCAGCAGAGCTGGGGGCTGGGCTTCACCCCTCCACTTT
CATSRAGGWASPLHF
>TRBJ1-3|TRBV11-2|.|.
TGTGCCAGCAGCCCCATCCCTGGGGGCCACGGAAACACCATATATTTT
CASSPIPGGHGNTIYF
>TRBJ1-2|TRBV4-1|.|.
TGCGCCAGCAGCCAAGATTCGGGCTTCTATGGCTACACCTTC
CASSQDSGFYGYTF
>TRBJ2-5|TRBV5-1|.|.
TGCGCCAGCAGTTCCGGAGGGAACCAAGAGACCCAGTACTTC
CASSSGGNQETQYF
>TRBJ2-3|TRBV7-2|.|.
TGTGCCAGCAGCCCCAACCCCGCAGATACGCAGTATTTT
CASSPNPADTQYF
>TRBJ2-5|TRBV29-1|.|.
TGCAGTGAAAACAGGGTGAGGGGGCAAGAGACCCAGTACTTC
CSENRVRGQETQYF
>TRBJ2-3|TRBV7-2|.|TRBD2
TGTGCCAGCAGCTCCCTAGCGGGGGATCGGCGTACGCAGTATTTT
CASSSLAGDRRTQYF
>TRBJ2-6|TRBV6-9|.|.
TGTGCCAGCAGTTATAGGACTTCTGGGGCCAACGTCCTGACTTTC
CASSYRTSGANVLTF
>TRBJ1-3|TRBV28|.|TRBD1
TGTGCCAGCAGGGTGACAGGGGCATACTCTGGAAACACCATATATTTT
CASRVTGAYSGNTIYF
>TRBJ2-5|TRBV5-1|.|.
TGCGCCAGCAGCCTTACGGGACACCACCAAGAGACCCAGTACTTC
CASSLTGHHQETQYF
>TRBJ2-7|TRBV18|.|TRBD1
TGTGCCAGCTCAAGGGACAGGGACAACGAGCAGTACTTC
CASSRDRDNEQYF
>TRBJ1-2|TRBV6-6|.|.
TGTGCCAGCAGCGAAGTCTCCAACTATGGCTACACCTTC
CASSEVSNYGYTF
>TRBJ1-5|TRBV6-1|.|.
TGTGCCAGCAGTGAAGCGCCGAGCAATCAGCCCCAGCATTTT
CASSEAPSNQPQHF
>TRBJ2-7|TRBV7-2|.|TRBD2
TGTGCCAGCAGCTTGGAGCGGGGGGGGTCCTACGAGCAGTACTTC
CASSLERGGSYEQYF
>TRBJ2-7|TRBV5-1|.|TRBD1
TGCGCCAGCAGCTTTAGACCTTACGGGACAGTTAATTCCTACGAGCAGTACTTC
CASSFRPYGTVNSYEQYF
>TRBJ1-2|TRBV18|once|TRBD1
TGTGCCAGCTCAAGTGGGACAGAACCCTATGGCTACACCTTC
CASSSGTEPYGYTF
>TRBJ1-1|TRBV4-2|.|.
TGTGCCAGCAGCCAAGATACGGGACGAAATGAAGCTTTCTTT
CASSQDTGRNEAFF
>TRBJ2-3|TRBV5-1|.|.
TGCGCCAGCAGCTTGGCGGGGCGGGCGGGCACAGATACGCAGTATTTT
CASSLAGRAGTDTQYF
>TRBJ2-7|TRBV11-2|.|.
TGTGCCAGCAGCTTAGTGGAACAGGGCCCCTCCTACGAGCAGTACTTC
CASSLVEQGPSYEQYF
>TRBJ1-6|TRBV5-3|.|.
TGTGCCAGAAGCAGGCCCCCGGACGCCTATAATTCACCCCTCCACTTT
CARSRPPDAYNSPLHF
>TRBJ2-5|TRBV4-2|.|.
TGTGCCAGCAGCCTGAGAGGAGAGACCCAGTACTTC
CASSLRGETQYF
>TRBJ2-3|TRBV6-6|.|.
TGTGCCAGCAGGGACCGGGCAACAGATACGCAGTATTTT
CASRDRATDTQYF
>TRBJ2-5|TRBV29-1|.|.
TGCAGCGTTTCATCCATTGAGACCCAGTACTTC
CSVSSIETQYF
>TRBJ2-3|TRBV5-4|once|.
TGTGCCAGCAGCTTGGGACAGGTCACAGATACGCAGTATTTT
CASSLGQVTDTQYF
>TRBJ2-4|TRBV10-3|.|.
TGTGCCATCAGTGAGTCATCCGGGGCTCTAGCCAAAAACATTCAGTACTTC
CAISESSGALAKNIQYF
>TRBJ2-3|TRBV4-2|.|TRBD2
TGTGCCAGCAGCAGGACTAGCGGGGGGTCCACATATACGCAGTATTTT
CASSRTSGGSTYTQYF
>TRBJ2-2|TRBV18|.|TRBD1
TGTGCCAGCTCACCCCGGGACAGGGGGCGAACCGGGGAGCTGTTTTTT
CASSPRDRGRTGELFF
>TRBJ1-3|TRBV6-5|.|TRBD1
TGTGCCAGCAGTTACAGGACAGGGGGAAACACCATATATTTT
CASSYRTGGNTIYF
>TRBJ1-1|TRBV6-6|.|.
TGTGCCAGCAGTTATCCAGCACCAGGGGCCACTGAAGCTTTCTTT
CASSYPAPGATEAFF
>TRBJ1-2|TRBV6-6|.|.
TGTGCCGTCCGGGGCTATGGCTACACCTTC
CAVRGYGYTF
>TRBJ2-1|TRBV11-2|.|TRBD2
TGTGCCAGCAGTTTAGCGGGGAGCTCCTACAATGAGCAGTTCTTC
CASSLAGSSYNEQFF
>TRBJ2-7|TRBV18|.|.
TGTGCCAGCTCACCAAACGGGGCCCCGGTTCGGGAGCAGTACTTC
CASSPNGAPVREQYF
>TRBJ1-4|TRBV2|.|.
TGTGCCAGCAAAGGGAGGGGGGGAGAAAAACTGTTTTTT
CASKGRGGEKLFF
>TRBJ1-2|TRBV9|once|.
TGTGCCAGCAGCTTAAAAGGGGTTGACGGCTACACCTTC
CASSLKGVDGYTF
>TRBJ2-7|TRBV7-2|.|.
TGTGCCAGCAGCTTAGTTGCCTTCAGCTCCTACGAGCAGTACTTC
CASSLVAFSSYEQYF
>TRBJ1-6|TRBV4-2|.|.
TGTGCCAGCAGCCAAGGCTCTCGCGACAAAAATTCACCCCTCCACTTT
CASSQGSRDKNSPLHF
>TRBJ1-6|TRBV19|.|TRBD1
TGTGCCAGTAGTACCGGGACAGGGAGAGGTTCACCCCTCCACTTT
CASSTGTGRGSPLHF
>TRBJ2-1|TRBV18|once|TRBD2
TGTGCCAGCTCACCACCCCCGGGACTAGCGGGGAATTCCGATGAGCAGTTCTTC
CASSPPPGLAGNSDEQFF
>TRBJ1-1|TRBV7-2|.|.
TGTGCCAGCAGCCCCCTTAAAGGGAACACTGAAGCTTTCTTT
CASSPLKGNTEAFF
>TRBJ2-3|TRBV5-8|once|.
TGTGCCAGCAGCTATTATACGCAGTATTTT
CASSYYTQYF
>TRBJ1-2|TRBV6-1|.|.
TGTGCCAGCAGTGCGGGGGGCGGCGGCTACACCTTC
CASSAGGGGYTF
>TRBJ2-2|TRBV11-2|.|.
TGTGCCAGCAGCTTAGATATCACCGGGGAGCTGTTTTTT
CASSLDITGELFF
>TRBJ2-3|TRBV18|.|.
TGTGCCAGCTCACCAAAGGTGGGGGAAGATACGCAGTATTTT
CASSPKVGEDTQYF
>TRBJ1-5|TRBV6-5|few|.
TGTGCCAGCAGACCCGGACAGAAAAATCAGCCCCAGCATTTT
CASRPGQKNQPQHF
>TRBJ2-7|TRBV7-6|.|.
TGTGCCAGCAGCTTGAAACTAGCCCACGAGCAGTACTTC
CASSLKLAHEQYF